The 7 T cell receptor beta chains reported below all come from one sample, sequenced in a study of blood T cells in healthy people across ages. A second PCR, run for about 7 to 11 cycles, used a sample-barcoded 5' primer plus a J-beta primer mix. Using its own MiXCR run on the 5' RACE reads, TCRdb lists one record per CDR3 protein. This table holds hundreds of thousands of distinct CDR3 sequences, approximately 40% found once. The sample taken for sequencing was blood. The receptor set was obtained from a man at least 80 years old in good health.

This clonotype was counted only a few times. This sequence joins TRBV10-2 and TRBJ2-1, with TRBD2 matching over 9 bases. The CDR3 contains 15 residues. The V gene's germline CDR1 is WSHSY and CDR2 SAAADI. J gave up 9 bases and V 4 bases, and 10 bases lay outside the gene matches. The CDR3 here is CASSVFSGSWSEQFF. DNA for the CDR3: TGCGCCAGCAGTGTTTTTAGCGGGAGTTGGAGTGAGCAGTTCTTC.

The CDR3: CSAREPTSGRGNEQFF. The DNA for the CDR3 is TGCAGTGCTAGAGAACCGACTAGCGGGAGAGGGAATGAGCAGTTCTTC. The chain is built from TRBV20-1 and TRBJ2-1; 12 positions agree with TRBD2. The germline V gene has CDR1 DFQATT and CDR2 SNEGSKA (reference sequence). The CDR3 covers 16 residues. The V gene end was trimmed by 0 bases and the J gene end by 7 bases; junction bases not matched to a gene: 7.

This chain joins TRBV28 and TRBJ2-7, with D tentatively TRBD1 or TRBD2 (6 bases each). CDR1 and CDR2 (germline): MDHEN, SYDVKM. There are 15 residues in the CDR3. Trimming removed 6 bases at V and 3 bases at J, with 18 bases between. The CDR3 DNA follows: TGTGCCAGCAGCAAACAGGGAGGAGTTTTCTACGAGCAGTACTTC. Translation gives CASSKQGGVFYEQYF. Looking up the rest from reference TRBV28 and TRBJ2-7 gives the full variable domain: DVKVTQSSRYLVKRTGEKVFLECVQDMDHENMFWYRQDPGLGLRLIYFSYDVKMKEKGDIPEGYSVSREKKERFSLILESASTNQTSMYLCASSKQGGVFYEQYFGPGTRLTVT.

The sample holds a few counts of this clonotype. J is TRBJ2-7 and V is TRBV7-9; D remains ambiguous. CDR1 is SEHNR and CDR2 is FQNEAQ in the germline V gene (reference sequence). CDR3 length equals 11 residues. V was pared by 5 bases and J by 3 bases, with 5 bases between. The CDR3 DNA sequence: TGTGCCAGCAGCGCCCTCTACGAGCAGTACTTC. Amino acid sequence: CASSALYEQYF.

The chain combines TRBV29-1 with TRBJ2-5; no firm D call. Germline V CDR1 and CDR2: SQVTM, ANQGSEA. CDR3 length: 12 amino acids. Between the trimmed V and J ends, which lost 3 bases and 11 bases, there was a span of 16 bases. CDR3 DNA: TGCAGCGTTGAGTTGCGAGACAATGAGCAGTACTTC. It translates to CSVELRDNEQYF.

This clonotype was counted only a few times. The chain links TRBV6-2 or TRBV6-3 to TRBJ2-6, with D possibly matching TRBD1 (5 bases). V lost 7 bases and J lost 1, with 14 bases in between. From germline, CDR1 is MNHEY and CDR2 SVGEGT. The CDR3 length is 16 residues. CDR3 in amino acids: CASTSPPGSGANVLTF. DNA of the CDR3: TGTGCCAGCACTTCCCCTCCAGGGTCTGGGGCCAACGTCCTGACTTTC.

This rearrangement joins TRBV12-3 or TRBV12-4 to TRBJ2-5; no clear D. The V end was cut by 4 bases, the J end by 7 bases, with 10 bases between. The CDR3 loop spans 12 amino acids. The CDR3 DNA reads TGTGCCAGCAGTTGGTTTGCAGCGACCCAGTACTTC. It translates to CASSWFAATQYF.